These 6 T cell receptor beta chains share one sample of origin, sequenced in a study of cytomegalovirus exposure and HLA in healthy donors. The PCR ran on 60 Vbeta and 13 Jbeta primers. Some clones are missing from TCRdb's copy, which holds only in-frame ones; the method was immunoSEQ multiplex PCR. The sample lists 130,000 or so clones, 82% occurring once. Source material: PBMCs. These TCRs come from a woman aged 45 to 65 in good health and CMV-seropositive.

The chain joins TRBV9 to TRBJ2-3; 10 nucleotides agree with TRBD2. The CDR3 has 16 residues. Losses at the gene ends were 4 bases for V and 3 bases for J; bases not matched to a gene: 8. Germline CDR1 and CDR2: SGDLS and YYNGEE. In DNA form, the CDR3 reads TGTGCCAGCAGCCCGACAGCGGGGGGGTGGACAGATACGCAGTATTTT. The encoded protein is CASSPTAGGWTDTQYF.

The chain recombines TRBV7-6 with TRBJ1-1, with no clear D. Germline CDR1 reads SGHVS; CDR2 reads FNYEAQ. The CDR3 covers 16 residues. Deletions cut 1 base from V and 1 base from J, with 13 bases between. The CDR3 loop is CASSLGRAGENTEAFF. CDR3 DNA: TGTGCCAGCAGCTTAGGTCGGGCGGGAGAGAACACTGAAGCTTTCTTT.

Concerning this clone: Its ends do not fully match the called genes, so a read error is possible. The V call is TRBV7-7, the J call TRBJ2-5; 9 bases agree with TRBD2. Looked up from germline, CDR1 is SSHAT and CDR2 is FNYEAQ (reference sequence). The CDR3 runs to 15 residues. The DNA for the CDR3 is TGTGCTAGCAGCTCCCGCCCTAGCGGGGAGGAGACCCAGTACTTC. This translates into CASSSRPSGEETQYF.

The chain has TRBV25-1 and TRBJ1-1, with unresolved D. There are 13 residues in the CDR3. The ends were cut back, 4 bases at V and 8 bases at J, with 14 bases in the middle. Germline V gene sequence: CDR1 MGHDK, CDR2 SYGVNS. CDR3 sequence (DNA): TGTGCCAGCAGTGTAGCGTCAGTGCCCGAAGCTTTCTTT. Its translation is CASSVASVPEAFF.

DNA for the CDR3: TGTGCCAGCAGTTACTCAAACCGACTTAGGAACATTCAGTACTTC. It is translated as CASSYSNRLRNIQYF. The chain uses TRBV6-5 and TRBJ2-4; no firm D call. Germline assignment: CDR1 MNHEY and CDR2 SVGAGI. CDR3 size: 15 residues. Trimming stripped 0 bases from V and 7 bases from J, with 13 bases between.

The chain carries TRBV18 and TRBJ2-7, with 10 positions matching TRBD2. J lost 4 bases, V lost 8 bases, and 8 bases had no gene match. Germline CDR1 and CDR2: KGHSH and LQKENI. The CDR3 runs to 14 residues. CDR3 sequence (DNA): TGTGCCAGCAAAGCGGGAGGGCCGCTTTACGAGCAGTACTTC. Translated: CASKAGGPLYEQYF.